This TCR beta chain derives from a study of response to subunit inactivated influenza vaccine listed by TCRdb under 2018. A note on the overall study: To follow how T cells responded to a trivalent subunit inactivated influenza vaccine, the researchers relied on deep quantitative profiling of the T cell receptor repertoire. General conclusions and limits of the study: According to the authors, only a limited number of new T cells may be recruited by each seasonal influenza vaccination.

A note on this clonotype: Its antigen target is currently unknown. No base quality values were provided; no much bigger clone lies one nucleotide off.

The receptor library was made with RT-PCR. Sequencer: Illumina HiSeq 2500. TCRdb trimmed the raw reads at Q25, called clones with MiXCR and kept productive beta chains. Here each entry gathers all rows of one CDR3 protein and keeps the most common genes and DNA. In this sample the table shows 500,000 or so distinct CDR3 sequences, roughly 11% of which occur a single time. The ten largest clones represent about an eighth of the sample. Per the germline V gene (reference sequence), DFQATT is the CDR1 and SNEGSKA is the CDR2. The CDR3 sequence holds 12 residues, the cysteine and phenylalanine included. Kept here is only the CDR3 DNA, which spans 36 bases and is read in frame from base 1. Trimming costs V 6 bases and J 4 bases, and their ends lie 9 bases apart. The time point tag for this specimen amounts to: 40 to 45 days after influenza vaccine administration.

The sequence was collected from a man aged 45 to 65 who received an inactivated influenza vaccine. Donor details come from another sample of the same person, matched by shared clones. The specimen comprised PBMCs from blood, sampled about 6 weeks after vaccination. The receptor chain draws on TRBV20-1 and TRBJ1-4; no confident D gene assignment can be made. The DNA sequence is as follows: TGCAGTGCCCGGCTGCTTAATGAAAAACTGTTTTTT. This encodes CSARLLNEKLFF.